Listed here are 30 T cell receptor beta chains from one sample, sequenced in a study of blood T cells in healthy people across ages. Alongside a J-beta primer mix, a sample-barcoded 5' primer served in a second PCR lasting about 7 to 12 cycles. TCRdb recomputed calls from the 5' RACE reads with MiXCR, one row per CDR3 protein. The sample includes 380,000 or so distinct CDR3 sequences, about 55% seen only once; the top ten take 45% to 55%. Input material: blood. These receptors originate from a man aged 55 to 70 in good health.

The rearrangement joins TRBV12-3 or TRBV12-4 to TRBJ2-5; 11 bases agree with TRBD1. There are 14 residues in the CDR3. V lost 6 bases to trimming and J lost 5 bases; unmatched junction nucleotides: 5. CDR3 residues: CASRRTGGVETQYF. CDR3 DNA sequence: TGTGCCAGCAGAAGGACAGGGGGCGTGGAGACCCAGTACTTC.

The J gene is TRBJ2-7, the V gene TRBV7-2, with TRBD2 as a possible D gene (6 bases). The V end lost 1 base, the J end lost 3 bases, and 16 bases lay between the germline ends. Looked up from germline, CDR1 is SGHTA and CDR2 is FQGNSA. The CDR3 has 16 residues. The CDR3 nucleotides are TGTGCCAGCAGCTTAGTCCCGCCGACGGGGGTCTACGAGCAGTACTTC. It encodes CASSLVPPTGVYEQYF. The full variable domain, with the rest looked up from reference TRBV7-2 and TRBJ2-7, is GAGVSQSPSNKVTEKGKDVELRCDPISGHTALYWYRQSLGQGLEFLIYFQGNSAPDKSGLPSDRFSAERTGGSVSTLTIQRTQQEDSAVYLCASSLVPPTGVYEQYFGPGTRLTVT.

Only a few counts were recorded for this clonotype. The genes are TRBV4-2 and TRBJ2-3; a possible D gene is TRBD2 (5 bases). V gave up 1 base and J gave up 4 bases, with 9 bases separating them. This CDR3 has 14 amino acids. Germline assignment: CDR1 LGHNA and CDR2 YNFKEQ. The CDR3, as DNA: TGTGCCAGCAGCCAAGCGGCTAGCTCAGATACGCAGTATTTT. The encoded protein is CASSQAASSDTQYF.

The chain uses TRBV4-3 and TRBJ2-3, with D perhaps assigned TRBD1 or TRBD2 (5 bases each). The V and J ends lost 3 bases and 4 bases respectively, with 11 bases between them. The CDR3 length is 14 residues. The germline gives CDR1 LGHNA, CDR2 YSLEER. The CDR3 nucleotides are TGCGCCAGCAGCCACGAGGGGCGGCCAGATACGCAGTATTTT. The encoded protein is CASSHEGRPDTQYF.

The gene calls are TRBV30 and TRBJ1-6; no clear D gene. In germline, CDR1 is GTSNPN, CDR2 SVGIG (reference sequence). The CDR3 sequence is 13 residues long. Trimming shortened V by 3 bases and J by 5 bases, and 8 bases separated the two germline ends. The CDR3 is CAWRRNDNSPLHF. The CDR3 DNA reads as TGTGCCTGGAGGAGGAATGATAATTCACCCCTCCACTTT.

The chain recombines TRBV7-9 with TRBJ2-1; TRBD1 matches 10 bases. V lost 6 bases to trimming and J lost 4 bases; unmatched junction nucleotides: 6. CDR1 is SEHNR and CDR2 is FQNEAQ in the germline V gene (reference sequence). The CDR3 runs to 15 residues. As DNA, the CDR3 is TGTGCCAGCAGGCCGACAGGGGGCCAATACAATGAGCAGTTCTTC. Translated: CASRPTGGQYNEQFF.

The chain recombines TRBV7-2 with TRBJ2-7; TRBD2 is a possible D gene (6 bases). There are 15 residues in the CDR3. Germline assignment: CDR1 SGHTA and CDR2 FQGNSA. Trimming cost V 4 bases and J 0 bases, with 13 bases left between them. The CDR3 DNA follows: TGTGCCAGCAGCTCCCCGGGACTCGACTCCTACGAGCAGTACTTC. Translating gives CASSSPGLDSYEQYF.

This rearrangement joins TRBV7-6 to TRBJ1-2; D is perhaps TRBD1 (6 bases). V lost 6 bases and J lost 6, with 11 bases in between. CDR1 is SGHVS and CDR2 is FNYEAQ in the germline V gene. This CDR3 comprises 12 residues. The CDR3 sequence: CASSSSGDGYTF. The CDR3 coding sequence is TGTGCCAGCAGTTCTTCAGGGGATGGCTACACCTTC. Variable domain in full (rest from reference TRBV7-6 and TRBJ1-2): GAGVSQSPRYKVTKRGQDVALRCDPISGHVSLYWYRQALGQGPEFLTYFNYEAQQDKSGLPNDRFSAERPEGSISTLTIQRTEQRDSAMYRCASSSSGDGYTFGSGTRLTVV.

The chain combines TRBV7-3 with TRBJ2-6, with TRBD2 identical over 13 bases. With 4 bases clipped from V and 2 bases from J, the junction kept 2 bases outside the gene matches. This CDR3 contains 17 residues. The germline V gene has CDR1 SGHTA and CDR2 FQGTGA. CDR3 coding DNA: TGTGCCAGCAGCTCACTAGCGGGGGGGCCTGGGGCCAACGTCCTGACTTTC. Its protein product is CASSSLAGGPGANVLTF.

The chain links TRBV20-1 to TRBJ1-2; the D gene is possibly TRBD1 (6 bases). Trimming removed 0 bases from V and 2 bases from J, with 13 bases in between. CDR3 length equals 15 residues. From germline, CDR1 is DFQATT and CDR2 SNEGSKA (reference sequence). CDR3 nucleotides: TGCAGTGCTAGAGATGGGGGCCTGCCCAACTATGGCTACACCTTC. Protein sequence: CSARDGGLPNYGYTF.

The chain couples TRBV7-9 to TRBJ2-3; a weak D match, TRBD1 (6 bases). V lost 0 bases and J 0 bases, leaving 16 bases between the germline ends. Germline V gene sequence: CDR1 SEHNR, CDR2 FQNEAQ (reference sequence). This CDR3 has 18 residues. CDR3 residues: CASSLALIGRGSTDTQYF. CDR3 coding DNA: TGTGCCAGCAGCTTAGCGCTGATTGGCAGGGGAAGCACAGATACGCAGTATTTT. The full variable domain, with the rest looked up from reference TRBV7-9 and TRBJ2-3, is DTGVSQNPRHKITKRGQNVTFRCDPISEHNRLYWYRQTLGQGPEFLTYFQNEAQLEKSRLLSDRFSAERPKGSFSTLEIQRTEQGDSAMYLCASSLALIGRGSTDTQYFGPGTRLTVL.

The V gene is TRBV12-3 or TRBV12-4, the J gene TRBJ2-5; TRBD1 matches 10 bases. The CDR3 spans 16 residues. Losses at the gene ends were 5 bases for V and 7 bases for J; bases not matched to a gene: 13. The CDR3 loop is CASSLGQGGIVGTQYF. CDR3 nucleotides: TGTGCCAGCAGTCTCGGACAGGGGGGGATCGTCGGGACCCAGTACTTC.

CDR3 coding DNA: TGTGCCAGCTCCCAGGGGGGGGGCCATCGAGATACGCAGTATTTT. Translation: CASSQGGGHRDTQYF. The chain uses TRBV7-6 and TRBJ2-3; TRBD1 or TRBD2 may be the D gene (7 bases each). CDR1 and CDR2 from the germline V gene are SGHVS and FNYEAQ. The V end lost 8 bases, the J end lost 5 bases, and 20 bases lay between the germline ends. The length of the CDR3 is 15 residues.

J is TRBJ2-7 and V is TRBV4-2, with TRBD2 matching 9 bases. The CDR3 is made up of 17 amino acids. Per the germline V gene, CDR1 is LGHNA and CDR2 is YNFKEQ. V lost 4 bases and J lost 3; bases outside the gene matches: 13. CDR3 loop: CASSLPQTSGILYEQYF. CDR3 DNA sequence: TGTGCCAGCAGCCTCCCGCAGACTAGCGGCATTCTCTACGAGCAGTACTTC.

V gene TRBV20-1 combines with J gene TRBJ1-2; TRBD1 agrees at 7 bases. The CDR3 is made up of 16 amino acids. Germline CDR1 reads DFQATT; CDR2 reads SNEGSKA (reference sequence). The V and J ends lost 2 bases and 4 bases, in that order; junction bases with no gene match: 13. The CDR3: CSARSSSRGIGYGYTF. In DNA form, the CDR3 reads TGCAGTGCTAGATCATCGTCCAGGGGGATTGGCTATGGCTACACCTTC.

The sample holds many counts of this clonotype. V is TRBV19 and J is TRBJ2-1; no clear D. This CDR3 is built from 15 residues. Germline values: CDR1 LNHDA, CDR2 SQIVND (reference sequence). Trimming stripped 3 bases from V and 4 bases from J, with 13 bases between. The CDR3 DNA is TGTGCCAGTAGTATCGAGGTGTTGGGTTACAATGAGCAGTTCTTC. Its translation: CASSIEVLGYNEQFF.

The chain joins TRBV5-1 to TRBJ1-4; D unresolved. This CDR3 is 15 amino acids long. V shed 4 bases and J shed 2 bases, with 12 bases lying between them. Per the germline V gene, CDR1 is SGHRS and CDR2 is YFSETQ. CDR3 sequence (DNA): TGCGCCAGCAGCGCGGGGAGTTCGACTAATGAAAAACTGTTTTTT. It translates to CASSAGSSTNEKLFF.

Worth noting for this clonotype: One end of the junction does not line up with germline, which may come from a read error. The chain employs TRBV4-1 and TRBJ2-7, with a weak D call TRBD2 (6 bases). Germline V gene data show CDR1 as MGHRA and CDR2 as YSYEKL. The CDR3 totals 14 residues. The CDR3 sequence: CASSQVGRSYGQYF. CDR3 DNA: TGCGCCAGCAGCCAAGTCGGGAGATCCTACGGGCAGTACTTC.

This clonotype was found once. V usage is TRBV7-2 and J usage is TRBJ2-7, with TRBD2 as a possible D gene (7 bases). The DNA end is more similar to TRBJ2-4, so the J call may be wrong. The CDR3 sequence is 16 residues long. CDR1 and CDR2 (germline): SGHTA, FQGNSA. The CDR3 nucleotides are TGTGCCAGCAGCTTAGGCCAACAGGGAGGGGTGAGCATTCAGTACTTC. It encodes CASSLGQQGGVSIQYF.

Ten or more counts support this clonotype. The rearrangement links TRBV29-1 to TRBJ2-7; 7 nucleotides line up with TRBD2. This CDR3 comprises 11 residues. The germline CDR1 and CDR2 sequences are SQVTM and ANQGSEA. With 7 bases clipped from V and 6 bases from J, the junction kept 6 bases outside the gene matches. The CDR3 region is CSAGWEGEQYF. The CDR3 nucleotides read TGCAGCGCCGGCTGGGAGGGCGAGCAGTACTTC.

This clonotype was recorded many times. The chain is built from TRBV20-1 and TRBJ2-3; 9 positions agree with TRBD2. Per germline, CDR1 DFQATT and CDR2 SNEGSKA (reference sequence). The CDR3 is 14 residues long. V lost 3 bases to trimming and J lost 5 bases; unmatched junction nucleotides: 6. The CDR3 region has the DNA TGCAGTGCTAGTGCGGGGGGGCCCCAAGATACGCAGTATTTT. Encoded protein: CSASAGGPQDTQYF.

The chain combines TRBV3-1 with TRBJ2-3, with TRBD1 as a possible D gene (6 bases). Germline V gives CDR1 LGHDT, CDR2 YNNKEL (reference sequence). The CDR3 spans 16 residues. V gave up 4 bases and J gave up 2 bases, with 16 bases separating them. CDR3 DNA sequence: TGTGCCAGCAGCCGCCACACAGGGCCCCCCACAGATACGCAGTATTTT. Encoded protein: CASSRHTGPPTDTQYF.

The V call is TRBV28, the J call TRBJ2-1; TRBD2 might be the D (5 bases). Germline assignment: CDR1 MDHEN and CDR2 SYDVKM. V was shortened by 6 bases and J by 8 bases, with 14 bases between the two germline ends. The CDR3 is made up of 13 amino acids. The CDR3 region is CASSPSHSDEQFF. The DNA for the CDR3 is TGTGCCAGCAGCCCTTCTCATAGCGATGAGCAGTTCTTC.

The rearrangement links TRBV20-1 to TRBJ2-3, with D tentatively TRBD2 (5 bases). CDR1 is DFQATT and CDR2 is SNEGSKA in the germline V gene (reference sequence). The CDR3 totals 12 residues. V dropped 2 bases and J dropped 7 bases, with 10 bases sitting between them. CDR3 nucleotide sequence: TGCAGTGCTAGACAGAGACTATATACGCAGTATTTT. This gives the protein CSARQRLYTQYF.

The rearrangement links TRBV20-1 to TRBJ2-1; 14 bases fit TRBD2. The V gene end was trimmed by 5 bases and the J gene end by 4 bases; junction bases not matched to a gene: 4. The CDR3 runs 15 residues. In germline, CDR1 is DFQATT, CDR2 SNEGSKA (reference sequence). The CDR3 region is CSAGTSGSPYNEQFF. The CDR3 DNA reads as TGCAGTGCTGGGACTAGCGGGAGCCCATACAATGAGCAGTTCTTC.

Only a few counts were recorded for this clonotype. The chain couples TRBV4-2 to TRBJ2-4; D is ambiguous. The CDR3 totals 15 residues. Trimming left V 0 bases short and J 6 bases short, with 12 bases between. The germline gives CDR1 LGHNA, CDR2 YNFKEQ. The CDR3 spells CASSQERASINIQYF. The CDR3 bases are TGTGCCAGCAGCCAAGAAAGGGCCAGTATAAACATTCAGTACTTC.

This sequence joins TRBV11-2 and TRBJ2-5; D uncertain. Between the trimmed V and J ends, which lost 3 bases and 1 base, there was a span of 6 bases. The germline V gene encodes CDR1 SGHAT and CDR2 FQNNGV. The CDR3 has 13 residues. CDR3 loop: CASSLSLQETQYF. The CDR3 nucleotides read TGTGCCAGCAGCTTGAGCCTCCAAGAGACCCAGTACTTC.

The chain links TRBV5-6 to TRBJ2-7; D ambiguous. The V and J ends lost 4 bases and 5 bases respectively, with 19 bases between them. The CDR3 is 15 amino acids. CDR1 SGHDT and CDR2 YYEEEE come from the germline V gene. CDR3 sequence reads: CASSQTTRTAHEQYF. The DNA for the CDR3 is TGTGCCAGCAGCCAGACAACAAGAACGGCCCACGAGCAGTACTTC.

A single count supports this clonotype. V usage is TRBV28 and J usage is TRBJ1-1; D unclear. The germline V gene encodes CDR1 MDHEN and CDR2 SYDVKM. V gave up 6 bases and J gave up 1 base, with 12 bases separating them. This CDR3 is 14 amino acids long. The DNA of the CDR3 is TGTGCCAGCAGCCGTCCTGTAGGGAACACTGAAGCTTTCTTT. Protein product: CASSRPVGNTEAFF.

The chain employs TRBV5-1 and TRBJ2-3; 11 nucleotides match TRBD2. V was clipped by 0 bases and J by 4 bases; unmatched bases: 4. This CDR3 is 16 amino acids long. The germline V gene has CDR1 SGHRS and CDR2 YFSETQ. The CDR3 DNA reads as TGCGCCAGCAGCTTGGAGCCTAGCGGGAGGCCAGATACGCAGTATTTT. Translation gives CASSLEPSGRPDTQYF.